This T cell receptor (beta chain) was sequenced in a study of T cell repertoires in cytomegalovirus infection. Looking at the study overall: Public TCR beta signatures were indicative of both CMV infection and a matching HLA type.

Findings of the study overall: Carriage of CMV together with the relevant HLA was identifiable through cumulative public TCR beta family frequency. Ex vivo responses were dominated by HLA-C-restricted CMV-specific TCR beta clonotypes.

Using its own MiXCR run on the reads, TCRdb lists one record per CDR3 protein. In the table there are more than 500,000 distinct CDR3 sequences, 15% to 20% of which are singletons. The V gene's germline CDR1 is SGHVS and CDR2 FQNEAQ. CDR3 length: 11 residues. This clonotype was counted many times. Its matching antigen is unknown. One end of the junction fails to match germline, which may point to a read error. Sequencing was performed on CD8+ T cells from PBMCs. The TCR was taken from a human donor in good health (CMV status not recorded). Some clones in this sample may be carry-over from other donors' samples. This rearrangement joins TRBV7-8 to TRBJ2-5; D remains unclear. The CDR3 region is CSVRVQETQYF. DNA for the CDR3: TGCTCTGTCCGGGTCCAAGAGACCCAGTACTTC. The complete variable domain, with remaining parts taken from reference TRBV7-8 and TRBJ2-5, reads GAGVSQSPRYKVAKRGQDVALRCDPISGHVSLFWYQQALGQGPEFLTYFQNEAQLDKSGLPSDRFFAERPEGSVSTLKIQRTQQEDSAVYLCSVRVQETQYFGPGTRLLVL.